A single sample gave rise to the 28 T cell receptor beta chains below, sequenced in a study of blood T cell repertoires in COVID-19. TCRdb keeps only in-frame clones here, not all; method: immunoSEQ multiplex PCR. The table has about 280,000 clones, almost 85% seen once; the top ten hold around 5.5%. Sequenced input: peripheral blood. These receptors were collected from a man aged 50-60 years with active or convalescent COVID-19.

The chain joins TRBV19 to TRBJ2-5, with 8 bases aligning to TRBD1. V was clipped by 4 bases and J by 5 bases; unmatched bases: 3. The CDR3 runs to 13 residues. CDR1 is LNHDA and CDR2 is SQIVND in the germline V gene (reference sequence). The CDR3 reads CASSTQGAETQYF. The CDR3 bases are TGTGCCAGTAGTACTCAGGGGGCCGAGACCCAGTACTTC.

This clone appeared a single time. The chain has TRBV6-5 and TRBJ2-5; 15 positions agree with TRBD2. The CDR3 runs to 15 residues. After removal of 7 bases from V and 7 bases from J, the junction contained 7 bases not matched to a gene. Germline-derived CDR1 and CDR2 are MNHEY and SVGAGI. The CDR3 region has the DNA TGTGCCAGCACCTGGACTAGCGGGAGGGGGGGGACCCAGTACTTC. It yields the protein CASTWTSGRGGTQYF.

J is TRBJ1-2 and V is TRBV28; 9 bases line up with TRBD1. Trimming at V came to 4 bases and at J to 5 bases, leaving 11 bases not matched to a gene. The CDR3 covers 16 residues. Germline V gene lookup returns CDR1 MDHEN and CDR2 SYDVKM. DNA of the CDR3: TGTGCCAGCAGTTCCCTAGGGGACAGGGAGTGGTATGGCTACACCTTC. The encoded protein is CASSSLGDREWYGYTF.

This clone was detected only a few times. The J gene is TRBJ1-3, the V gene TRBV30; TRBD1 aligns across 9 bases. The CDR3 contains 13 residues. The germline V gene encodes CDR1 GTSNPN and CDR2 SVGIG (reference sequence). V trimming: 6 bases; J trimming: 5 bases; junction bases outside the gene matches: 5. This CDR3 reads CACCGTGRNTIYF. The CDR3 nucleotides are TGTGCCTGTTGCGGGACAGGGAGAAACACCATATATTTT.

This clone appeared once. The chain's CDR3 is CAWSVRASRHEQFF. The CDR3 DNA reads as TGTGCCTGGAGTGTACGGGCTAGCAGGCATGAGCAGTTCTTC. The rearrangement uses TRBV30 and TRBJ2-1; tentatively, D is TRBD2 (5 bases). The CDR3 is made up of 14 amino acids. Trimming removed 0 bases from V and 8 bases from J, with 14 bases in between. CDR1 is GTSNPN and CDR2 is SVGIG in the germline V gene (reference sequence).

In its sample, this clone was seen a few times. The chain is built from TRBV4-1 and TRBJ2-7, with 10 bases matching TRBD2. Germline CDR1 and CDR2: MGHRA and YSYEKL. V lost 4 bases and J lost 3; bases outside the gene matches: 18. CDR3 length equals 19 residues. CDR3 nucleotides: TGCGCCAGCAGCCCCGGGGGTTTCAGCGGGAGGGGGGCGGACTACGAGCAGTACTTC. Its translation: CASSPGGFSGRGADYEQYF.

The chain employs TRBV4-3 and TRBJ1-4, with TRBD1 as a possible D gene (5 bases). The CDR3 extends over 17 amino acids. Looked up from germline, CDR1 is LGHNA and CDR2 is YSLEER. V lost 0 bases and J lost 5, with 16 bases in between. The chain's CDR3 is CASSQEKGGKGNEKLFF. The CDR3 coding sequence is TGCGCCAGCAGCCAAGAGAAGGGCGGGAAGGGGAATGAAAAACTGTTTTTT.

The chain employs TRBV2 and TRBJ2-1, with TRBD2 matching 11 bases. The germline gives CDR1 SNHLY, CDR2 FYNNEI. The CDR3 runs 13 residues. CDR3 residues: CASGTSGYNEQFF. The DNA of the CDR3 is TGTGCTAGCGGGACTAGCGGCTACAATGAGCAGTTCTTC.

This chain connects TRBV12-5 to TRBJ2-3; 8 bases are a match to TRBD2. The CDR3 has 14 amino acids. The V gene's germline CDR1 is LGHNT and CDR2 FRNRAP. With V trimmed by 2 bases and J by 5 bases, 3 bases remained unmatched. CDR3 in DNA: TGTGCTAGTGGTTTGACCCTAGCGGGAGATACGCAGTATTTT. Protein: CASGLTLAGDTQYF.

This chain uses TRBV7-2 with TRBJ2-1, with 10 nucleotides matching TRBD2. V was clipped by 3 bases and J by 3 bases; unmatched bases: 5. This CDR3 is built from 16 residues. Germline assignment: CDR1 SGHTA and CDR2 FQGNSA. The CDR3 loop is CASSLASSGSYNEQFF. The CDR3 nucleotides are TGTGCCAGCAGCTTGGCGTCTAGCGGGAGCTACAATGAGCAGTTCTTC.

The chain joins TRBV5-1 to TRBJ1-5; 8 positions match TRBD1. The CDR3 is 12 residues long. J gave up 6 bases and V 9 bases, and 5 bases lay outside the gene matches. Germline values: CDR1 SGHRS, CDR2 YFSETQ. Here the CDR3 reads CATGDRPQPQHF. In DNA, the CDR3 is TGCGCCACCGGGGACAGGCCTCAGCCCCAGCATTTT.

The V gene is TRBV19, the J gene TRBJ1-2; unclear D gene. The germline CDR1 and CDR2 sequences are LNHDA and SQIVND (reference sequence). V was trimmed by 6 bases and J by 5 bases, leaving 7 bases between them. The CDR3 contains 11 residues. CDR3 protein: CASSGLYGYTF. CDR3 DNA sequence: TGTGCCAGTAGCGGACTTTATGGCTACACCTTC.

The V call is TRBV7-9, the J call TRBJ1-2; TRBD1 agrees at 9 bases. The CDR3 is made up of 14 amino acids. Looked up from germline, CDR1 is SEHNR and CDR2 is FQNEAQ (reference sequence). The V and J ends lost 5 bases and 4 bases, in that order; junction bases with no gene match: 5. CDR3 sequence: CASSPSDRGYGYTF. CDR3 nucleotide sequence: TGTGCCAGCAGCCCCTCGGACAGGGGCTATGGCTACACCTTC.

The J gene is TRBJ2-5, the V gene TRBV4-1; D perhaps matches TRBD2 (5 bases). This CDR3 region has 15 residues. V dropped 0 bases and J dropped 7 bases, with 15 bases sitting between them. CDR1 and CDR2 from the germline V gene are MGHRA and YSYEKL. The CDR3 DNA reads as TGCGCCAGCAGCCAAGATTCTTCGCGAGGGCGGACCCAGTACTTC. It is translated as CASSQDSSRGRTQYF.

The CDR3 reads CASRGAYEQYF. CDR3 in DNA: TGTGCCAGCAGAGGAGCCTACGAGCAGTACTTC. V usage is TRBV2 and J usage is TRBJ2-7; no firm D call. Per germline, CDR1 SNHLY and CDR2 FYNNEI. This CDR3 is built from 11 residues. The V end lost 6 bases, the J end lost 2 bases, and 5 bases lay between the germline ends.

This clone appeared a single time. The chain joins TRBV4-1 to TRBJ1-1; the D gene is possibly TRBD1 (5 bases). The CDR3 extends over 14 amino acids. Per the germline V gene, CDR1 is MGHRA and CDR2 is YSYEKL. V dropped 5 bases and J dropped 1 base, with 11 bases sitting between them. For the CDR3, the DNA is TGCGCCAGCAGCATCACGGACAAGAACACTGAAGCTTTCTTT. Translation: CASSITDKNTEAFF.

CDR3 sequence reads: CASSFQTGSEQYF. The CDR3 nucleotides are TGTGCCAGCAGCTTCCAGACAGGGTCCGAGCAGTACTTC. The J gene is TRBJ2-7, the V gene TRBV7-3, with 7 bases matching TRBD1. J was trimmed by 6 bases and V by 3 bases; bases with no gene match: 5. Germline V CDR1 and CDR2: SGHTA, FQGTGA. This CDR3 region has 13 residues.

CDR3 sequence: CASSLRGLAATSLSDTQYF. The CDR3, as DNA: TGCGCCAGCAGCTTACGGGGACTAGCGGCAACATCCCTGTCAGATACGCAGTATTTT. This chain uses TRBV5-1 with TRBJ2-3, with 11 bases identical to TRBD2. Germline trimming cut 2 bases from V and 4 bases from J; bases unmatched to any gene: 15. In germline, CDR1 is SGHRS, CDR2 YFSETQ. The CDR3 contains 19 residues.

The chain recombines TRBV2 with TRBJ1-4; 7 bases are shared with TRBD1. CDR3 length equals 15 residues. Per germline, CDR1 SNHLY and CDR2 FYNNEI. V was clipped by 6 bases and J by 1 base; unmatched bases: 5. CDR3 sequence (DNA): TGTGCCAGCAGCAGGGGGAGGATAACTAATGAAAAACTGTTTTTT. Translated, it gives CASSRGRITNEKLFF.

The J gene is TRBJ2-5, the V gene TRBV18; 9 nucleotides line up with TRBD2. Germline V lookup: CDR1 KGHSH, CDR2 LQKENI. J was trimmed by 5 bases and V by 6 bases; bases with no gene match: 13. This CDR3 comprises 16 residues. This CDR3 is CASSPLAGIGGETQYF. The CDR3 nucleotides are TGTGCCAGCTCCCCCCTAGCGGGAATAGGCGGGGAGACCCAGTACTTC.

This clone has only a few counts. V usage is TRBV12-5 and J usage is TRBJ1-1, with a possible D match to TRBD1 (6 bases). Trimming cost V 2 bases and J 5 bases, with 15 bases left between them. Germline-derived CDR1 and CDR2 are LGHNT and FRNRAP. The CDR3 runs to 15 residues. The chain's CDR3 is CASGLITGRGTEAFF. CDR3 nucleotide sequence: TGTGCTAGTGGTTTGATCACAGGGAGGGGGACTGAAGCTTTCTTT.

The chain recombines TRBV5-4 with TRBJ1-2, with D tentatively TRBD1 (5 bases). V lost 3 bases to trimming and J lost 8 bases, with 26 bases between them. The germline CDR1 and CDR2 sequences are SGHNT and YYREEE (reference sequence). CDR3 length: 17 residues. The CDR3 here is CASSSGGTDQGLTGYTF. DNA of the CDR3: TGTGCCAGCAGCTCGGGGGGGACGGATCAAGGATTGACCGGCTACACCTTC. The full variable domain, with the rest looked up from reference TRBV5-4 and TRBJ1-2, is ETGVTQSPTHLIKTRGQQVTLRCSSQSGHNTVSWYQQALGQGPQFIFQYYREEENGRGNFPPRFSGLQFPNYSSELNVNALELDDSALYLCASSSGGTDQGLTGYTFGSGTRLTVV.

V usage is TRBV28 and J usage is TRBJ2-1; tentative D call: TRBD2 (6 bases). With 6 bases removed from V and 1 base from J, the gap between germline ends came to 13 bases. The CDR3 is 15 amino acids. Germline CDR1 reads MDHEN; CDR2 reads SYDVKM. CDR3 nucleotide sequence: TGTGCCAGCAGGACTACTAGCCGGTCCTACAATGAGCAGTTCTTC. Protein sequence: CASRTTSRSYNEQFF.

V gene TRBV7-9 combines with J gene TRBJ2-3; 7 positions agree with TRBD1. CDR1 and CDR2 from the germline V gene are SEHNR and FQNEAQ (reference sequence). The CDR3 sequence is 11 residues long. Trimming cost V 5 bases and J 8 bases; bases outside gene matches: 1. The CDR3 sequence is CASSPGGTQYF. The CDR3 bases are TGTGCCAGCAGCCCAGGGGGTACGCAGTATTTT.

V usage is TRBV5-8 and J usage is TRBJ2-4, with D perhaps TRBD1 (5 bases). The CDR3 contains 13 residues. Germline CDR1 SGHTS, CDR2 YDEGEE. V shed 0 bases and J shed 7 bases, with 8 bases lying between them. The CDR3 DNA reads TGTGCCAGCAGCTTGGGTCAGGGTAACATTCAGTACTTC. Amino acids: CASSLGQGNIQYF.

The gene calls are TRBV15 and TRBJ1-3; D is ambiguous. The CDR3 contains 14 residues. Germline lookup yields CDR1 LNHNV and CDR2 YYDKDF (reference sequence). V was cut by 7 bases and J by 1 base, with 11 bases left in between. CDR3 residues: CATIPRVSGNTIYF. Written as DNA, the CDR3 is TGTGCCACCATTCCGAGGGTATCTGGAAACACCATATATTTT.

The chain combines TRBV7-2 with TRBJ2-5; 7 positions agree with TRBD2. This CDR3 is built from 16 residues. CDR1 and CDR2 from the germline V gene are SGHTA and FQGNSA. The trim removed 1 base at V and 1 base at J, leaving 6 bases unmatched. CDR3 loop: CASSLGGTTIQETQYF. The CDR3 nucleotides read TGTGCCAGCAGCTTAGGCGGGACTACCATCCAAGAGACCCAGTACTTC. Full variable domain (outside the CDR3, taken from reference TRBV7-2 and TRBJ2-5): GAGVSQSPSNKVTEKGKDVELRCDPISGHTALYWYRQSLGQGLEFLIYFQGNSAPDKSGLPSDRFSAERTGGSVSTLTIQRTQQEDSAVYLCASSLGGTTIQETQYFGPGTRLLVL.

The rearrangement links TRBV5-6 to TRBJ2-2; 7 nucleotides line up with TRBD2. Germline V gene lookup returns CDR1 SGHDT and CDR2 YYEEEE. V shed 7 bases, J shed 6 bases, and the junction held 9 bases outside the gene matches. The CDR3 spans 14 residues. The CDR3 DNA reads TGTGCCAGCGGGAGCGGGAACGACCCCGGGGAGCTGTTTTTT. Protein: CASGSGNDPGELFF.